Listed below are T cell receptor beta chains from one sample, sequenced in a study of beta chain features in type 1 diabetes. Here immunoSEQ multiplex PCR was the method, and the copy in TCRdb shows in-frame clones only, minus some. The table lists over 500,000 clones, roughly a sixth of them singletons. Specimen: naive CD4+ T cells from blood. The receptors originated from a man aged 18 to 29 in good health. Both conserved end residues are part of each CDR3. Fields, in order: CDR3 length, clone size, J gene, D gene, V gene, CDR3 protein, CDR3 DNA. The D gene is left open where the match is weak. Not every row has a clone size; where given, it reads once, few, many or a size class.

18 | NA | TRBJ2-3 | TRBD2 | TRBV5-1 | CASSLGSAGGHVTDTQYF | TGCGCCAGCAGCTTGGGCTCCGCGGGAGGGCACGTTACAGATACGCAGTATTTT
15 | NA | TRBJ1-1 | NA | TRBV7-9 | CASSPTGKGNTEAFF | TGTGCCAGCAGCCCTACCGGGAAAGGTAACACTGAAGCTTTCTTT
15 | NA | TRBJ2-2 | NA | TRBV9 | CASSLRTANTGELFF | TGTGCCAGCAGCCTGCGGACAGCCAACACCGGGGAGCTGTTTTTT
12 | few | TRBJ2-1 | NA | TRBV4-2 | CASSQGSAEQFF | TGTGCCAGCAGCCAGGGGAGCGCGGAGCAGTTCTTC
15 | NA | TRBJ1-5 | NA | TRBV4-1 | CASSQDRPGNQPQHF | TGCGCCAGCAGCCAAGATAGGCCAGGGAATCAGCCCCAGCATTTT
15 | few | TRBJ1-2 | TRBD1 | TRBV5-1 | CASSLGPGQADGYTF | TGCGCCAGCAGCTTGGGACCGGGACAGGCGGATGGCTACACCTTC
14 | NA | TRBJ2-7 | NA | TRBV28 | CASSPLGGSYEQYF | TGTGCCAGCAGTCCTCTGGGGGGCTCCTACGAGCAGTACTTC
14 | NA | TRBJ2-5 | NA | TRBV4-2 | CASSPPEALETQYF | TGTGCCAGCAGCCCTCCTGAAGCTCTGGAGACCCAGTACTTC
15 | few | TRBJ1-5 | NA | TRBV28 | CASSPRYRGVLPQHF | TGTGCCAGCAGTCCCCGATATAGGGGGGTGTTGCCCCAGCATTTT
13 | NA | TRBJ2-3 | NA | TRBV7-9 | CASSGTEGHTQYF | TGTGCCAGCAGCGGAACGGAAGGGCATACGCAGTATTTT
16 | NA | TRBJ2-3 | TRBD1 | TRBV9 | CASSQTGAETGDTQYF | TGTGCCAGCAGCCAGACAGGGGCGGAAACCGGGGATACGCAGTATTTT
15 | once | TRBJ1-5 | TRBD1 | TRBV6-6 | CASRGDRALNQPQHF | TGTGCCAGCAGGGGGGACAGGGCCCTCAATCAGCCCCAGCATTTT
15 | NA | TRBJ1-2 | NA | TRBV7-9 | CASSLGAGANDGYTF | TGTGCCAGCAGCTTAGGGGCCGGGGCGAACGATGGCTACACCTTC
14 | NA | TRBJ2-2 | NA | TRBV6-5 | CASGGTSLSGELFF | TGTGCCAGCGGCGGGACAAGTCTTTCCGGGGAGCTGTTTTTT
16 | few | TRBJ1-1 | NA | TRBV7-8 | CASSSRGVLENTEAFF | TGTGCCAGCAGCTCGCGAGGGGTGTTGGAGAACACTGAAGCTTTCTTT
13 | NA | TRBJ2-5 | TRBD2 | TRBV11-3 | CASSFSIAGTQYF | TGTGCCAGCAGCTTTTCGATAGCGGGGACCCAGTACTTC
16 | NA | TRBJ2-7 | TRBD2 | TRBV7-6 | CASSQTSGGAGEEQYF | TGTGCCAGCAGCCAAACTAGCGGGGGGGCCGGGGAGGAGCAGTACTTC
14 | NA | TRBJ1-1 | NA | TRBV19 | CASMGTALGTEAFF | TGTGCCAGTATGGGGACCGCCCTCGGCACTGAAGCTTTCTTT
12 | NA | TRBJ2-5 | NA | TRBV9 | CASSPPGGTQYF | TGTGCCAGCAGCCCACCCGGAGGGACCCAGTACTTC
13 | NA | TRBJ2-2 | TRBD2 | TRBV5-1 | CASSTGGTGELFF | TGCGCCAGCAGCACCGGGGGGACCGGGGAGCTGTTTTTT
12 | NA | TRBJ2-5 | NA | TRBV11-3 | CASSLDQETQYF | TGTGCCAGCAGCTTAGATCAAGAGACCCAGTACTTC
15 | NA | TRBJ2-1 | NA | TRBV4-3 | CASNQDGRPPHEQFF | TGCGCCAGCAACCAAGACGGCAGGCCTCCCCATGAGCAGTTCTTC
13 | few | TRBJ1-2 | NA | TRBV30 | CAWSLGVGYGYTF | TGTGCCTGGAGTTTGGGGGTCGGCTATGGCTACACCTTC
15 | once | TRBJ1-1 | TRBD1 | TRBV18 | CASSPLDRSGTEAFF | TGTGCCAGCTCACCACTGGACAGGTCGGGGACTGAAGCTTTCTTT
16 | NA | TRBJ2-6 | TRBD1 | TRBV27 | CASDRQGNSGANVLTF | TGTGCCAGCGACAGACAGGGTAACTCTGGGGCCAACGTCCTGACTTTC
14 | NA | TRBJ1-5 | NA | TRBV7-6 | CASSLEQEGQPQHF | TGTGCCAGCAGCTTAGAACAGGAAGGTCAGCCCCAGCATTTT
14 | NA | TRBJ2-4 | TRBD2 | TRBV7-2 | CASSFTSGENIQYF | TGTGCCAGCAGCTTTACTAGCGGGGAAAACATTCAGTACTTC
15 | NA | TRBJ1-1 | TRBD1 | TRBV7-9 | CASSTPTGVNTEAFF | TGTGCCAGCAGCACACCCACAGGGGTGAACACTGAAGCTTTCTTT
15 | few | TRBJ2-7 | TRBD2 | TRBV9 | CASSVASGGPYEQYF | TGTGCCAGCAGCGTCGCTAGCGGGGGCCCGTACGAGCAGTACTTC
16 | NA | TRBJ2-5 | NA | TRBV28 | CASSYLSSGFQETQYF | TGTGCCAGCAGTTACCTTTCTTCAGGATTCCAAGAGACCCAGTACTTC
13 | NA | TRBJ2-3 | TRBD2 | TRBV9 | CASSVSGSYTQYF | TGTGCCAGCAGCGTTAGCGGGAGTTATACGCAGTATTTT
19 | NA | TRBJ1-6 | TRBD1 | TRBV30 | CAWSPTKSGTGAYNSPLHF | TGTGCCTGGAGTCCCACCAAGTCCGGGACAGGGGCCTATAATTCACCCCTCCACTTT
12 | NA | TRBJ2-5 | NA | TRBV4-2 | CASSDLQETQYF | TGTGCCAGCAGCGATCTCCAAGAGACCCAGTACTTC
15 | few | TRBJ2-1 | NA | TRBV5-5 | CASSLGFRSIDEQFF | TGTGCCAGCAGCTTGGGATTCCGTAGCATCGATGAGCAGTTCTTC
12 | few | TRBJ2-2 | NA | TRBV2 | CASSKNTGELFF | TGTGCCAGCAGTAAGAACACCGGGGAGCTGTTTTTT
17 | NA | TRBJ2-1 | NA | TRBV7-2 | CASSLMMAGPRYNEQFF | TGTGCCAGCAGCTTAATGATGGCCGGGCCTCGCTACAATGAGCAGTTCTTC
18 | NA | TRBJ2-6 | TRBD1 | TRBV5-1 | CASSRDRALGYGANVLTF | TGCGCCAGCAGCAGAGACAGGGCTCTGGGATATGGGGCCAACGTCCTGACTTTC
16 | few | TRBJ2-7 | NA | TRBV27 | CASSPRTGRTSYEQYF | TGTGCCAGCAGTCCACGAACGGGAAGAACCTCCTACGAGCAGTACTTC
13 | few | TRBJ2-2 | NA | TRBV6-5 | CASSLENTGELFF | TGTGCCAGCAGTCTGGAAAACACCGGGGAGCTGTTTTTT
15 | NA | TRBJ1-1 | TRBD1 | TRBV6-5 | CASSYAGQGASKAFF | TGTGCCAGCAGTTACGCGGGACAGGGGGCATCCAAAGCTTTCTTT
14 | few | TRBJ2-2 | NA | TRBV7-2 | CASSAGTPTGELFF | TGTGCCAGCAGCGCCGGGACACCCACCGGGGAGCTGTTTTTT
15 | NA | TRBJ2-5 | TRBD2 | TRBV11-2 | CASSSRTSGQETQYF | TGTGCCAGCAGCTCCCGGACTAGCGGCCAAGAGACCCAGTACTTC
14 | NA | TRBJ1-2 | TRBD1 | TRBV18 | CASSPGQGLGGYTF | TGTGCCAGCTCACCGGGACAGGGATTAGGTGGCTACACCTTC